Sequencing of this TCR beta chain was carried out in a study of T cells in Graves' hyperthyroidism and ophthalmopathy. The table lists this clonotype with a few counts. Out of over 7.5 ml of fresh peripheral blood came the PBMCs. TCR beta CDR3 region amplification was performed from RNA transcripts. In the first-round RT-PCR of the TCR CDR3, the HTBI primer set was used. TCRdb recomputed calls from the multiplex PCR reads with MiXCR, one row per CDR3 protein. This sample has under 350,000 distinct CDR3 sequences, with roughly 15% found just once. The source of this sequence is a woman between 40 and 55 years old with Graves' ophthalmopathy. The sequencing sample was made of blood.

CDR3 region: CASRGLNNNEQFF. In DNA, the CDR3 is TGTGCCAGCAGGGGACTAAACAACAATGAGCAGTTCTTC. This chain links TRBV7-8 with TRBJ2-1; TRBD2 agrees at 7 bases. Per germline, CDR1 SGHVS and CDR2 FQNEAQ. V trimming: 6 bases; J trimming: 5 bases; junction bases outside the gene matches: 4. CDR3 length: 13 residues.